This T cell receptor (beta chain) originates from a study of early T cells in non-severe SARS-CoV-2 infection. Study-wide background: Sequencing input comprised bulk RNA from unsorted whole blood; chain pairing was not available. Study results and caveats: Reliance on VDJdb matching favored anti-spike CD8 responses; private and CD4 specificities were missed.

This CDR3 region has 13 residues. The ends lost 6 bases at V and 10 bases at J; junction bases unmatched: 6. In the library, individual cDNA molecules carried attached unique molecular identifiers. TCRdb recomputed calls from the 5' RACE reads with MiXCR, one row per CDR3 protein. Of some 100,000 distinct CDR3 sequences in the sample, 14% to 15% were seen once. This clonotype was counted only a few times. The antigen is unknown. The sequence came from an adult who was a healthcare worker with PCR-confirmed SARS-CoV-2 infection or an uninfected control (not recorded which). V and J are TRBV12-3 or TRBV12-4 and TRBJ2-1; 10 bases are shared with TRBD1. The material sequenced was whole blood. The CDR3 DNA follows: TGTGCCAGCAGAAGGGACAGGGGAGGCGAGCAGTTCTTC. It translates to CASRRDRGGEQFF.